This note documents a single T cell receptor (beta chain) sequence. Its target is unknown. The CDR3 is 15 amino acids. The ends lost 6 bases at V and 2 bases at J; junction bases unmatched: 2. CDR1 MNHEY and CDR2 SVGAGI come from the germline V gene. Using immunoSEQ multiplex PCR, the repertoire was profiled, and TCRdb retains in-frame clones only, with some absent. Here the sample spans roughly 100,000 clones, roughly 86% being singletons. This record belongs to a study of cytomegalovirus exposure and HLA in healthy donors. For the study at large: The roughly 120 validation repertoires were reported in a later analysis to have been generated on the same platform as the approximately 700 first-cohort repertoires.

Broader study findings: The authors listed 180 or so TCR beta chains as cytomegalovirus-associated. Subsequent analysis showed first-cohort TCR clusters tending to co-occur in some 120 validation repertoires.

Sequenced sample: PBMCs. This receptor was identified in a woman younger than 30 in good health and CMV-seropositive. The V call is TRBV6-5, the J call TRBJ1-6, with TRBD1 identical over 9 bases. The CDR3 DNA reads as TGTGCCAGCAGGCGGGACAGGGCCTATAATTCACCCCTCCACTTT. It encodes CASRRDRAYNSPLHF.